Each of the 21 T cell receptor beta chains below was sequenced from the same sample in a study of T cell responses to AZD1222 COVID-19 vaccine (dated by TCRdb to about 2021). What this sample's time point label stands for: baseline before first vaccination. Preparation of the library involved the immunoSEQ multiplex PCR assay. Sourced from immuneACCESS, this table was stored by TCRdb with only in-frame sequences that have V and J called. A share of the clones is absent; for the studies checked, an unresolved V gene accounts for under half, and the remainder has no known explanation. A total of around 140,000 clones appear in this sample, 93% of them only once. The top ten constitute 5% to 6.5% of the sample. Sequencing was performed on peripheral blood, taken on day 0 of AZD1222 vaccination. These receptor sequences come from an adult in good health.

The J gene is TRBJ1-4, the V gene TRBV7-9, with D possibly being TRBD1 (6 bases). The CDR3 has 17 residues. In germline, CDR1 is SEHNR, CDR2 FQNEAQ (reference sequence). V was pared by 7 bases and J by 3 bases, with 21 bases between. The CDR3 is CASTQTETGLANEKLFF. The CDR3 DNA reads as TGTGCCAGCACCCAAACGGAAACAGGGCTGGCTAATGAAAAACTGTTTTTT. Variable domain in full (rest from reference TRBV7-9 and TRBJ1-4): DTGVSQNPRHKITKRGQNVTFRCDPISEHNRLYWYRQTLGQGPEFLTYFQNEAQLEKSRLLSDRFSAERPKGSFSTLEIQRTEQGDSAMYLCASTQTETGLANEKLFFGSGTQLSVL.

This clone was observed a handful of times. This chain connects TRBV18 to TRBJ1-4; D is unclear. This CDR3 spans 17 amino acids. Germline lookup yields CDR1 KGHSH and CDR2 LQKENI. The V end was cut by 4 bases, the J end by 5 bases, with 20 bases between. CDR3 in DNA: TGTGCCAGCTCACTTAATGCCCGTACGCGGGGAAATGAAAAACTGTTTTTT. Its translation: CASSLNARTRGNEKLFF. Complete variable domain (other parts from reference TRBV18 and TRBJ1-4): NAGVMQNPRHLVRRRGQEARLRCSPMKGHSHVYWYRQLPEEGLKFMVYLQKENIIDESGMPKERFSAEFPKEGPSILRIQQVVRGDSAAYFCASSLNARTRGNEKLFFGSGTQLSVL.

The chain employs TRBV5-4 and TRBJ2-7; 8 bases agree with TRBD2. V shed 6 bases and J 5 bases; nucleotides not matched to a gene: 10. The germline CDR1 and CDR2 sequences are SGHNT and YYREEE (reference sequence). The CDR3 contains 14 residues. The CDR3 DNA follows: TGTGCCAGCAAGCCAGCGGGAGTGGTCGACGAGCAGTACTTC. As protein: CASKPAGVVDEQYF.

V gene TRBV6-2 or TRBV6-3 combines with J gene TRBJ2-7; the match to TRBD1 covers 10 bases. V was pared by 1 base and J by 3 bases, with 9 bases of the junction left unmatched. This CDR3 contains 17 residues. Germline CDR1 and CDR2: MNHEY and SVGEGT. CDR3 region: CASSYFPIRDRGYEQYF. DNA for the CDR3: TGTGCCAGCAGTTACTTCCCCATCCGGGACAGGGGCTACGAGCAGTACTTC.

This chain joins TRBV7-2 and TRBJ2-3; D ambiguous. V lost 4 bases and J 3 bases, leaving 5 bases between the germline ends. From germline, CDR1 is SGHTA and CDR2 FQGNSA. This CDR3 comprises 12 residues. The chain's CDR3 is CASSSSTDTQYF. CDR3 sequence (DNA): TGTGCCAGCAGCTCCTCGACAGATACGCAGTATTTT.

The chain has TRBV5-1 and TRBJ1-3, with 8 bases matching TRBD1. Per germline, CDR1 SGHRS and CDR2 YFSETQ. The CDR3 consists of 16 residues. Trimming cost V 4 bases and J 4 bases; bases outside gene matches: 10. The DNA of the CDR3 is TGCGCCAGCAGCACAAGACAGGGGTCCGTAGGAAACACCATATATTTT. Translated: CASSTRQGSVGNTIYF. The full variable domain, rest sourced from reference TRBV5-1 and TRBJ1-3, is KAGVTQTPRYLIKTRGQQVTLSCSPISGHRSVSWYQQTPGQGLQFLFEYFSETQRNKGNFPGRFSGRQFSNSRSEMNVSTLELGDSALYLCASSTRQGSVGNTIYFGEGSWLTVV.

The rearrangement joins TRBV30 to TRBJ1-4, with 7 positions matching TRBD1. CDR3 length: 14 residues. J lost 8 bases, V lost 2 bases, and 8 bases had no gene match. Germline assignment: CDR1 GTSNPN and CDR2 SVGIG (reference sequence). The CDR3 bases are TGTGCCTGGAGTCCAACAGGGGTGACGGAAAAACTGTTTTTT. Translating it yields CAWSPTGVTEKLFF.

CDR3: CASSRDRQSNTGELFF. In DNA, the CDR3 is TGTGCCAGCAGTAGGGACAGGCAGTCGAACACCGGGGAGCTGTTTTTT. The V gene is TRBV5-6, the J gene TRBJ2-2; 8 nucleotides line up with TRBD1. Losses at the gene ends were 5 bases for V and 0 bases for J; bases not matched to a gene: 6. Germline CDR1 is SGHDT and CDR2 is YYEEEE. There are 16 residues in the CDR3.

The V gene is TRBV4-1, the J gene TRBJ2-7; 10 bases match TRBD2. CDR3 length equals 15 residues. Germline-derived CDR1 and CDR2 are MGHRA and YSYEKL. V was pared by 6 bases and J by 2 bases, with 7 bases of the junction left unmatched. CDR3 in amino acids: CASSRGLAEAYEQYF. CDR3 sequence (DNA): TGCGCCAGCAGTCGTGGACTAGCGGAGGCCTACGAGCAGTACTTC.

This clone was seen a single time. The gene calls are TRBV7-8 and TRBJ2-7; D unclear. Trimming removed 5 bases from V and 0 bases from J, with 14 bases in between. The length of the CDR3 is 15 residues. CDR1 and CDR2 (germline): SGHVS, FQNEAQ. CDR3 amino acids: CASSPTYFRSYEQYF. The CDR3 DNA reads TGTGCCAGCAGCCCCACTTACTTTCGCTCCTACGAGCAGTACTTC.

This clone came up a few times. CDR3 loop: CASSGNRVGSTEAFF. The CDR3 region has the DNA TGTGCCAGCTCCGGGAACAGGGTAGGGAGTACTGAAGCTTTCTTT. This sequence joins TRBV18 and TRBJ1-1, with D tentatively TRBD1 (6 bases). The V gene lost 6 bases and the J gene lost 5 bases, with 19 bases spanning the gap. CDR1 KGHSH and CDR2 LQKENI come from the germline V gene. The CDR3 covers 15 residues.

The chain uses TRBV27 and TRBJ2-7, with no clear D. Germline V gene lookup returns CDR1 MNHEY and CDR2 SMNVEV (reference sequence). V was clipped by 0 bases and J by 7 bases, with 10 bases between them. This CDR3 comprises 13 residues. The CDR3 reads CASSLSPYLEQYF. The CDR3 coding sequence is TGTGCCAGCAGTTTATCGCCCTACCTTGAGCAGTACTTC.

CDR3 nucleotide sequence: TGTGCCAGCAGCCATACAGGGGGAAGCATGAACACTGAAGCTTTCTTT. It translates to CASSHTGGSMNTEAFF. V is TRBV4-2 and J is TRBJ1-1, with 8 bases aligning to TRBD1. V was pared by 3 bases and J by 0 bases, with 6 bases of the junction left unmatched. The CDR3 length is 16 residues. The V gene's germline CDR1 is LGHNA and CDR2 YNFKEQ.

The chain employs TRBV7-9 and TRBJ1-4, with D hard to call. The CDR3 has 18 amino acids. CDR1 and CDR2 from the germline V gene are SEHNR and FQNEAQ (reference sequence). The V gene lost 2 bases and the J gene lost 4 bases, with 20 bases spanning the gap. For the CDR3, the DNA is TGTGCCAGCAGCTTACTTAAGGTTTTGGGGATGAGTAATGAAAAACTGTTTTTT. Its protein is CASSLLKVLGMSNEKLFF.

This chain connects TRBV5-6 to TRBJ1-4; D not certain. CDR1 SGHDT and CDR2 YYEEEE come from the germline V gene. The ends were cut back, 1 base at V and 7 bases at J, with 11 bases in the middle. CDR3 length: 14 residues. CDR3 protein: CASSLYSRAEKLFF. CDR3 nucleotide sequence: TGTGCCAGCAGCTTGTACAGCCGGGCTGAAAAACTGTTTTTT.

The CDR3 DNA follows: TGTGCCAGCAGCGGAGGGACAGGTCATCCGAGAACTAATGAAAAACTGTTTTTT. Encoded protein: CASSGGTGHPRTNEKLFF. This rearrangement joins TRBV28 to TRBJ1-4; 8 bases fit TRBD1. This CDR3 contains 18 residues. Germline V gene lookup returns CDR1 MDHEN and CDR2 SYDVKM. Trimming took 6 bases from V and 1 from J; bases not matched to a gene: 13. Variable domain in full (rest from reference TRBV28 and TRBJ1-4): DVKVTQSSRYLVKRTGEKVFLECVQDMDHENMFWYRQDPGLGLRLIYFSYDVKMKEKGDIPEGYSVSREKKERFSLILESASTNQTSMYLCASSGGTGHPRTNEKLFFGSGTQLSVL.

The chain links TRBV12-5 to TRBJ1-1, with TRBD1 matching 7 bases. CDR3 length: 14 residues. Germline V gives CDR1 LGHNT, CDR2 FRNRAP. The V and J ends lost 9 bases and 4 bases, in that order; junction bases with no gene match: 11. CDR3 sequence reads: CASKAAGGGTEAFF. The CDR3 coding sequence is TGTGCTAGCAAGGCGGCAGGGGGGGGCACTGAAGCTTTCTTT.

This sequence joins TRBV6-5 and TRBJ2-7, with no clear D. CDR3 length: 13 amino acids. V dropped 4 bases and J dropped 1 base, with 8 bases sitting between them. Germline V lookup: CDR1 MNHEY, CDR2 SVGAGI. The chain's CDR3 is CASSFSDSYEQYF. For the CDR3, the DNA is TGTGCCAGCAGTTTCAGCGATTCCTACGAGCAGTACTTC.

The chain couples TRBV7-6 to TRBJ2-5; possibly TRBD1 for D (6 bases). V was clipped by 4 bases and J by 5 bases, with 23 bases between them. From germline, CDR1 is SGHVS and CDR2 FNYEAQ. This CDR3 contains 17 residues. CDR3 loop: CASSSRGGVSGQETQYF. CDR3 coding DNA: TGTGCCAGCAGCTCAAGAGGGGGTGTTTCGGGTCAGGAGACCCAGTACTTC.

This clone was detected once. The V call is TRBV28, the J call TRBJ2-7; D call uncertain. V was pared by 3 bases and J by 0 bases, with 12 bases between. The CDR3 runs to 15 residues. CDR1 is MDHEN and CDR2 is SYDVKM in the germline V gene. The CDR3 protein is CASSFLRRNSYEQYF. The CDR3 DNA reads TGTGCCAGCAGTTTCCTTAGACGGAACTCCTACGAGCAGTACTTC.

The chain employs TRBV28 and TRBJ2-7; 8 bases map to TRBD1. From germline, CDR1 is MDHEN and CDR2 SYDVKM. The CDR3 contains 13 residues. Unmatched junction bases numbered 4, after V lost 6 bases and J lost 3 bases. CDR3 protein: CASRVGTGYEQYF. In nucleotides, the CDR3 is TGTGCCAGCAGGGTAGGGACAGGCTACGAGCAGTACTTC.